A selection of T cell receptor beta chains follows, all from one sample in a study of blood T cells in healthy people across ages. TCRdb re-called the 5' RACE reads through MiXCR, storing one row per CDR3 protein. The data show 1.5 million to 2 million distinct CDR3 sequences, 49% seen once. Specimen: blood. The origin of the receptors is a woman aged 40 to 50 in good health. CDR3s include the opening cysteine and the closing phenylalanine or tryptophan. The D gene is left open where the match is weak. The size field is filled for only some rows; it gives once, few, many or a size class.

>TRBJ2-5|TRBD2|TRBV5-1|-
CASSGVGGAGVPKETQYF
TGCGCCAGCAGCGGGGTTGGAGGAGCGGGGGTTCCTAAAGAGACCCAGTACTTC
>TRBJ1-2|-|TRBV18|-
CASSPSQGDIYGYTF
TGTGCCAGCTCACCCTCTCAGGGTGACATCTATGGCTACACCTTC
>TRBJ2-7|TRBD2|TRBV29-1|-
CSVLPSPGGPSEQYF
TGCAGCGTTCTACCATCCCCGGGGGGGCCCTCCGAGCAGTACTTC
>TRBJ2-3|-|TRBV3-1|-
CASSQDPPPDTQYF
TGTGCCAGCAGCCAAGACCCTCCGCCAGATACGCAGTATTTT
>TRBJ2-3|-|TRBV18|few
CASSTALPDTQYF
TGTGCCAGCTCAACAGCTCTTCCAGATACGCAGTATTTT
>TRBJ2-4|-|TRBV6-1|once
CASRGFRENIQYF
TGTGCCAGCAGGGGGTTTCGGGAAAACATTCAGTACTTC
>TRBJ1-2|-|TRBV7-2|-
CASSSSPPDTTYGYTF
TGTGCCAGCAGCTCCAGCCCCCCAGACACCACCTATGGCTACACCTTC
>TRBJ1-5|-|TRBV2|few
CASSARLGSNQPQHF
TGTGCCAGCAGTGCCAGGCTAGGGAGCAATCAGCCCCAGCATTTT
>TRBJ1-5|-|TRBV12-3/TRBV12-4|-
CASSSGGLGNQPQHF
TGTGCCAGCAGTTCGGGCGGGTTGGGGAATCAGCCCCAGCATTTT
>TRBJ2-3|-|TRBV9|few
CASSVTMAADTQYF
TGTGCCAGCAGCGTAACGATGGCCGCAGATACGCAGTATTTT
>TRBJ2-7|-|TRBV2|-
CASRDDRREQYF
TGTGCCAGCAGAGATGACAGGCGCGAGCAGTACTTC
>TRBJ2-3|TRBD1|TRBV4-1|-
CASSDVTRDRVRYF
TGCGCCAGCAGCGACGTCACTCGGGACAGGGTTCGGTATTTT
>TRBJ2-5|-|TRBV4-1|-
CASSQDNRGNQETQYF
TGCGCCAGCAGCCAAGACAATAGAGGGAACCAAGAGACCCAGTACTTC
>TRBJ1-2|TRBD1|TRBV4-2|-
CASSQDGGGDGYTF
TGTGCCAGCAGCCAAGATGGAGGGGGCGATGGCTACACCTTC
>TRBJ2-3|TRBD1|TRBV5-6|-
CASSWPTGVATDTQYF
TGTGCCAGCAGCTGGCCGACAGGGGTAGCCACAGATACGCAGTATTTT
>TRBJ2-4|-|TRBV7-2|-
CASSLGRTAYNEQYF
TGTGCCAGCAGCCTCGGGCGGACAGCCTACAATGAGCAGTACTTC
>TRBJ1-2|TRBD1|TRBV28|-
CTSKLRQGNGYTF
TGTACCAGCAAACTTCGACAGGGAAATGGCTACACCTTC
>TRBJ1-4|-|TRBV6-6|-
CASSYSGKTNEKLFF
TGTGCCAGCAGTTACTCGGGGAAGACTAATGAAAAACTGTTTTTT
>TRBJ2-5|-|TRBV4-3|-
CASSQDLGRGDLETQYF
TGCGCCAGCAGCCAAGATCTTGGTCGGGGCGACCTAGAGACCCAGTACTTC
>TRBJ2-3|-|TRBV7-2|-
CASSLKDSTTDTQYF
TGTGCCAGCAGCTTAAAGGACTCAACCACAGATACGCAGTATTTT
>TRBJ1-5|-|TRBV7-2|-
CASSRSGPPAPQHF
TGTGCCAGCAGCCGGTCCGGACCGCCGGCGCCCCAGCATTTT
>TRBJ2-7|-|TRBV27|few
CASPLGQSYEQYF
TGTGCCAGCCCTCTCGGACAGTCCTACGAGCAGTACTTC